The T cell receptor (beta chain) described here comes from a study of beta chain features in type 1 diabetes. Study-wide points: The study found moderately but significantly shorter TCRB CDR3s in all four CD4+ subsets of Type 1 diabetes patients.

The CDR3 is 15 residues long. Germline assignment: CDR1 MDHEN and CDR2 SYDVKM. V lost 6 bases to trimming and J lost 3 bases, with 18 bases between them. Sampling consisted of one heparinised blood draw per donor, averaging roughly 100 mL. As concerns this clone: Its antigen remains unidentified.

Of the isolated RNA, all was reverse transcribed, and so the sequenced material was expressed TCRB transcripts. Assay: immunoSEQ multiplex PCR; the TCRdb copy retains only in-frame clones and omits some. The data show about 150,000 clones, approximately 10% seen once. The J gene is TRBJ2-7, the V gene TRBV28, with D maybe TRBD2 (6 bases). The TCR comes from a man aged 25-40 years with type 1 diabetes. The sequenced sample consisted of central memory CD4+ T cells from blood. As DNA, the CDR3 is TGTGCCAGCAGGCGGGGCGGGGATATGGGCTACGAGCAGTACTTC. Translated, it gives CASRRGGDMGYEQYF.